This TCR beta chain was sequenced during a study of blood T cell repertoires in COVID-19. The method was immunoSEQ multiplex PCR; TCRdb's version includes in-frame clones alone and lacks a portion of them. The sample lists 150,000 or so clones; about four fifths were seen once. CDR1 and CDR2 from the germline V gene are KGHDR and SFDVKD. Trimming removed 3 bases from V and 1 base from J, with 8 bases in between. The CDR3 has 14 residues. Material: peripheral blood. This chain connects TRBV24-1 to TRBJ1-1; no definite D call. This clonotype was sampled from a man aged 70 or older who had recovered from COVID-19. This chain's CDR3 is CATSDADSNTEAFF. The CDR3 DNA reads as TGTGCCACCAGTGATGCGGACTCGAACACTGAAGCTTTCTTT.